These 19 T cell receptor beta chains came from one sample sequenced in a study of T cell responses to AZD1222 COVID-19 vaccine. This table comes from immunoSEQ multiplex PCR, and its TCRdb copy is limited to in-frame clones, with some not included. The table shows some 80,000 clones, with over 75% occurring only once. The starting material was peripheral blood, obtained 28 days after the second AZD1222 dose. All receptors derive from an adult who received the AZD1222 COVID-19 vaccine.

The V call is TRBV19, the J call TRBJ1-3, with D tentatively TRBD1 (5 bases). Germline assignment: CDR1 LNHDA and CDR2 SQIVND (reference sequence). Trimming left V 7 bases short and J 4 bases short, with 17 bases between. CDR3 length: 15 amino acids. The CDR3 sequence: CASIPAGAEGNTIYF. The CDR3 coding sequence is TGTGCCAGTATCCCCGCTGGGGCGGAAGGAAACACCATATATTTT.

The rearrangement joins TRBV19 to TRBJ1-4, with D uncertain. CDR3 length: 12 residues. Germline assignment: CDR1 LNHDA and CDR2 SQIVND (reference sequence). Between the trimmed V and J ends, which lost 10 bases and 4 bases, there was a span of 10 bases. CDR3 residues: CATSGINEKLFF. CDR3 sequence (DNA): TGTGCCACGTCGGGAATTAATGAAAAACTGTTTTTT.

The rearrangement uses TRBV11-3 and TRBJ2-4; D is undetermined. The CDR3 has 16 amino acids. CDR1 is SGHNT and CDR2 is YENEEA in the germline V gene. The V and J ends lost 1 base and 0 bases respectively, with 10 bases between them. The CDR3 DNA reads as TGTGCCAGCAGCTTAGGATTTGCAATAGCCAAAAACATTCAGTACTTC. Residues: CASSLGFAIAKNIQYF.

The rearrangement joins TRBV10-3 to TRBJ1-2; the D is unclear. From germline, CDR1 is ENHRY and CDR2 SYGVKD. This CDR3 has 12 amino acids. The ends were cut back, 4 bases at V and 5 bases at J, with 8 bases in the middle. CDR3 DNA: TGTGCCATCAGTGCCGGCGATTATGGCTACACCTTC. Translated, it gives CAISAGDYGYTF.

CDR3 bases: TGTGCCAGCAGCAGGGACAGTTCCCAAGAGACCCAGTACTTC. Protein product: CASSRDSSQETQYF. V and J are TRBV9 and TRBJ2-5; TRBD1 matches at 7 bases. Germline V gene sequence: CDR1 SGDLS, CDR2 YYNGEE. After removal of 4 bases from V and 1 base from J, the junction contained 4 bases not matched to a gene. This CDR3 has 14 residues.

The chain joins TRBV7-3 to TRBJ2-3; D might be TRBD1 or TRBD2, each matching 7 bases. V shed 5 bases and J shed 4 bases, with 16 bases lying between them. Germline values: CDR1 SGHTA, CDR2 FQGTGA. The CDR3 loop spans 15 amino acids. As DNA, the CDR3 is TGTGCCAGCAGCACAGGGAGGGGGCGGTCAGATACGCAGTATTTT. Amino acid sequence: CASSTGRGRSDTQYF.

V is TRBV5-4 and J is TRBJ1-2, with TRBD1 matching over 11 bases. The CDR3 is made up of 14 amino acids. With V trimmed by 5 bases and J by 4 bases, 4 bases remained unmatched. Per germline, CDR1 SGHNT and CDR2 YYREEE (reference sequence). CDR3 DNA sequence: TGTGCCAGCAGTAGCGGACAGGGGGCCTATGGCTACACCTTC. Its translation is CASSSGQGAYGYTF.

The chain joins TRBV28 to TRBJ1-4; D unclear. Looked up from germline, CDR1 is MDHEN and CDR2 is SYDVKM. The CDR3 has 13 residues. The CDR3 spells CAISGSPEEKLFF. DNA for the CDR3: TGTGCGATCTCGGGCTCCCCGGAGGAAAAACTGTTTTTT.

The V call is TRBV19, the J call TRBJ2-7, with D unresolved. The length of the CDR3 is 13 residues. The V gene's germline CDR1 is LNHDA and CDR2 SQIVND (reference sequence). V lost 3 bases and J lost 5, with 11 bases in between. The DNA of the CDR3 is TGTGCCAGTAGTATGGGGATTCGAGACGAGCAGTACTTC. It specifies CASSMGIRDEQYF.

This clone occurred once. The rearrangement links TRBV4-2 to TRBJ2-1; no clear D gene. V was cut by 0 bases and J by 2 bases, with 14 bases left in between. This CDR3 spans 17 amino acids. Germline V gene data show CDR1 as LGHNA and CDR2 as YNFKEQ. The CDR3 bases are TGTGCCAGCAGCCAAGAGTGGGGAAGGGCTACCTACAATGAGCAGTTCTTC. Its translation is CASSQEWGRATYNEQFF.

The J gene is TRBJ1-1, the V gene TRBV5-6; D not certain. The CDR3 is 14 residues long. Germline assignment: CDR1 SGHDT and CDR2 YYEEEE. Trimming stripped 5 bases from V and 4 bases from J, with 15 bases between. Here the CDR3 reads CASSWGRGGTEAFF. CDR3 nucleotide sequence: TGTGCCAGCAGTTGGGGTCGGGGTGGCACTGAAGCTTTCTTT.

The rearrangement uses TRBV27 and TRBJ1-6; D might be TRBD1 (6 bases). In germline, CDR1 is MNHEY, CDR2 SMNVEV (reference sequence). The CDR3 length is 14 residues. Trimming shortened V by 6 bases and J by 10 bases, and 16 bases separated the two germline ends. The CDR3 region has the DNA TGTGCCAGCAGGTCAGGGGAGTTACGGTCACCCCTCCACTTT. This sequence encodes CASRSGELRSPLHF.

V is TRBV2 and J is TRBJ1-6; tentative D call: TRBD1 (5 bases). Trimming stripped 6 bases from V and 6 bases from J, with 18 bases between. In germline, CDR1 is SNHLY, CDR2 FYNNEI. The CDR3 is 16 residues long. CDR3 in amino acids: CASRTLRGGSNSPLHF. CDR3 in DNA: TGTGCCAGCAGGACCCTCCGGGGGGGAAGTAATTCACCCCTCCACTTT.

The CDR3 spells CASSEQDSNQPQHF. CDR3 sequence (DNA): TGTGCCAGCAGTGAGCAGGATAGCAATCAGCCCCAGCATTTT. The J gene is TRBJ1-5, the V gene TRBV6-1, with D unresolved. This CDR3 is 14 amino acids long. Germline assignment: CDR1 MNHNS and CDR2 SASEGT. Trimming took off 3 bases at V and 0 bases at J, with 6 bases between the two ends.

The genes are TRBV9 and TRBJ2-3; 12 bases map to TRBD2. The CDR3 length is 16 residues. Trimming at V came to 4 bases and at J to 2 bases, leaving 5 bases not matched to a gene. Germline CDR1 is SGDLS and CDR2 is YYNGEE. CDR3 loop: CASSPRLAGDTDTQYF. The CDR3 coding sequence is TGTGCCAGCAGCCCTCGACTAGCGGGGGACACAGATACGCAGTATTTT.

The rearrangement uses TRBV18 and TRBJ1-5; D call uncertain. CDR1 and CDR2 from the germline V gene are KGHSH and LQKENI. V shed 4 bases and J shed 10 bases, with 17 bases lying between them. This CDR3 has 14 amino acids. CDR3 DNA: TGTGCCAGCTCACTTGCCCTAAACGAAGGCCCCCAGCATTTT. Amino acids: CASSLALNEGPQHF.

The V gene is TRBV28, the J gene TRBJ2-1, with 8 bases aligning to TRBD1. Per germline, CDR1 MDHEN and CDR2 SYDVKM. With 2 bases clipped from V and 4 bases from J, the junction kept 7 bases outside the gene matches. The CDR3 extends over 16 amino acids. Here the CDR3 DNA reads TGTGCCAGCAGTTTAACCCGGTACAGGGGGTACAATGAGCAGTTCTTC. This encodes CASSLTRYRGYNEQFF.

This chain links TRBV12-3 or TRBV12-4 with TRBJ2-5; a possible D gene is TRBD2 (5 bases). This CDR3 comprises 13 residues. V was pared by 6 bases and J by 4 bases, with 12 bases between. This CDR3 is CASSGERGETQYF. CDR3 bases: TGTGCCAGCAGCGGGGAACGCGGAGAGACCCAGTACTTC.

In this sample, this clone turned up a few times. The chain carries TRBV11-3 and TRBJ1-4; 7 bases map to TRBD1. In germline, CDR1 is SGHNT, CDR2 YENEEA. This CDR3 is 13 amino acids long. The ends lost 0 bases at V and 8 bases at J; junction bases unmatched: 0. The CDR3 loop is CASSLEDREKLFF. Written as DNA, the CDR3 is TGTGCCAGCAGCTTAGAGGACAGGGAAAAACTGTTTTTT.